Listed below are T cell receptor beta chains from one sample, sequenced in a study of beta chain features in type 1 diabetes. Clones were read by immunoSEQ multiplex PCR, and TCRdb kept only the in-frame ones, dropping some. The sample contains some 410,000 clones, approximately 15% of which appear only once. The sample taken for sequencing was naive CD4+ T cells from blood. These receptor sequences come from a man between 25 and 39 years old in good health. Each CDR3 is given with its conserved first and last residue. The D gene is left open where the match is weak. Size values are once, few and many counts, or a class for expanded clones, and some rows have none.

D gene | J gene | clone size | V gene | CDR3 protein | CDR3 DNA
TRBD1 | TRBJ2-2 | - | TRBV29-1 | CSVQGTNTGELFF | TGCAGCGTACAGGGGACGAACACCGGGGAGCTGTTTTTT
TRBD1 | TRBJ2-2 | - | TRBV9 | CASSVVPMGQVMVGELFF | TGTGCCAGCAGCGTAGTCCCCATGGGACAGGTCATGGTCGGGGAGCTGTTTTTT
- | TRBJ2-6 | few | TRBV7-2 | CASSLAGLDVANVLTF | TGTGCCAGCAGCTTGGCAGGGCTGGATGTGGCCAACGTCCTGACTTTC
- | TRBJ1-2 | - | TRBV13 | CASSLGPKERGYTF | TGTGCCAGCAGCCTCGGACCTAAAGAAAGAGGCTACACCTTC
TRBD2 | TRBJ2-5 | - | TRBV4-1 | CASSHRPPGLAGGNQETQYF | TGCGCCAGCAGCCACCGACCCCCGGGACTAGCGGGGGGAAACCAAGAGACCCAGTACTTC
- | TRBJ2-5 | few | TRBV4-3 | CASSQEANRRETQYF | TGCGCCAGCAGCCAAGAAGCAAACAGGCGGGAGACCCAGTACTTC
- | TRBJ1-5 | - | TRBV18 | CASSTRVDQPQHF | TGTGCCAGCTCAACCCGGGTTGATCAGCCCCAGCATTTT
TRBD2 | TRBJ2-5 | - | TRBV30 | CAWSGPAGGAETQYF | TGTGCCTGGAGTGGGCCAGCGGGAGGGGCCGAGACCCAGTACTTC
TRBD2 | TRBJ2-3 | - | TRBV6-1 | CASIERGGTDTQYF | TGTGCCAGCATAGAGCGGGGGGGCACAGATACGCAGTATTTT
- | TRBJ2-3 | few | TRBV6-5 | CASSSTQYF | TGTGCCAGCAGCTCTACGCAGTATTTT
- | TRBJ2-2 | few | TRBV15 | CATSHTGELFF | TGTGCCACCAGCCACACCGGGGAGCTGTTTTTT
- | TRBJ2-1 | - | TRBV7-2 | CASSLRSQFYNEQFF | TGTGCCAGCAGCTTAAGGAGTCAATTTTACAATGAGCAGTTCTTC
- | TRBJ1-2 | few | TRBV4-3 | CASSQGRSFPYGYTF | TGCGCCAGCAGCCAAGGAAGAAGCTTTCCCTATGGCTACACCTTC
- | TRBJ2-1 | - | TRBV5-4 | CASSSGGPASYNEQFF | TGTGCCAGCAGCTCCGGGGGCCCAGCCTCCTACAATGAGCAGTTCTTC
- | TRBJ2-1 | few | TRBV7-2 | CASSSPRESKFF | TGTGCCAGCAGCTCCCCCCGGGAAAGTAAGTTCTTC
- | TRBJ2-2 | few | TRBV29-1 | CSASGERRTGELFF | TGCAGCGCCTCTGGAGAACGGCGGACCGGGGAGCTGTTTTTT
- | TRBJ1-2 | once | TRBV25-1 | CASSPASGGYTF | TGTGCCAGCAGCCCAGCTTCCGGAGGCTACACCTTC
- | TRBJ2-1 | - | TRBV6-8 | CASSLCGQTPYNEQFF | TGTGCCAGCAGTTTGTGTGGGCAGACGCCCTACAATGAGCAGTTCTTC
- | TRBJ2-5 | - | TRBV28 | CASSRLDETQYF | TGTGCCAGCAGTCGTCTAGACGAGACCCAGTACTTC
TRBD1 | TRBJ1-1 | few | TRBV7-9 | CASSLDRGRTEAFF | TGTGCCAGCAGCCTCGACAGGGGGCGGACTGAAGCTTTCTTT
- | TRBJ2-7 | - | TRBV2 | CASRTWTEEWSF | TGTGCCAGCAGAACCTGGACGGAGGAGTGGAGTTTC
- | TRBJ1-1 | few | TRBV30 | CAWISVAAFF | TGTGCCTGGATTAGTGTCGCAGCTTTCTTT
- | TRBJ2-5 | few | TRBV7-2 | CASSLDSGGSMETQYF | TGTGCCAGCAGCTTGGACTCCGGAGGAAGTATGGAGACCCAGTACTTC
- | TRBJ1-1 | few | TRBV7-9 | CASNNRGGLNTEAFF | TGTGCCAGCAACAACCGAGGGGGTCTGAACACTGAAGCTTTCTTT
- | TRBJ2-1 | few | TRBV6-1 | CASSTTSYNEQFF | TGTGCCAGCAGCACGACTAGTTACAATGAGCAGTTCTTC
- | TRBJ2-7 | - | TRBV27 | CASVFYEQYF | TGTGCCAGCGTGTTCTACGAGCAGTACTTC